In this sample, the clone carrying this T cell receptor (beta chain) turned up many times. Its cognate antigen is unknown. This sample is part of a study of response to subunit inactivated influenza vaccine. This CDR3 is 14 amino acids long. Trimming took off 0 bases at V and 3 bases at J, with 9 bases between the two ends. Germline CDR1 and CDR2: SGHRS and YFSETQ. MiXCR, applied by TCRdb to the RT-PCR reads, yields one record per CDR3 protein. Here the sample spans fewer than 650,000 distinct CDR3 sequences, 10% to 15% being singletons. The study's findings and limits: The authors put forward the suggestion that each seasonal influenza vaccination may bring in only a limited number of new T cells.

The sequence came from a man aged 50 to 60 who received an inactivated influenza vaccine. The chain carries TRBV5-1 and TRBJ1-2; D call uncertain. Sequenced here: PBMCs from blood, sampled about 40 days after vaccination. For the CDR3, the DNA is TGCGCCAGCAGCTTGGATCCCGTCGACTATGGCTACACCTTC. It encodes CASSLDPVDYGYTF.